This TCR beta chain was sequenced for a study of persistence of HIV-infected CD4 T cells. With respect to this clone: Its matching antigen is unknown.

Cells were stimulated with CMV-infected fibroblast lysates at about 10 ug/mL. CD40L-negative CD69-negative CD45RO-high memory CD4+ T cells were sorted as populations depleted of antigen-responding cells. CD8-depleted PBMCs were stimulated 15 to 20 hours with anti-CD28/CD49d costimulation, CD40-blocking antibody and enfuvirtide. Sequencing used immunoSEQ version 4 in survey mode. Data came from immunoSEQ multiplex PCR; TCRdb stores just in-frame clones and leaves some out. Counted here are around 48,000 clones, about four fifths occurring once; the ten biggest clones make up around 3%. This CDR3 has 14 residues. From germline, CDR1 is MNHEY and CDR2 SVGEGT. Trimming removed 6 bases from V and 1 base from J, with 12 bases in between. Study results and caveats: Compared with CD3/CD28-stimulated cells, CMV- and Gag-responding cells showed lower TCRbeta richness. Degenerate expanded CDR3beta sequences were enriched among CMV- and Gag-responding cells.

This TCR was sampled from an adult man with HIV who was CMV-seropositive. Sequenced here: CD4+ T cells sorted from PBMCs after approximately 19-hour stimulation, sampled from a patient who received antiretroviral therapy. This chain joins TRBV6-2 or TRBV6-3 and TRBJ2-5; tentatively, D is TRBD2 (5 bases). CDR3 DNA: TGTGCCAGCAGCCTGTCGGGGATCCAAGAGACCCAGTACTTC. The encoded protein is CASSLSGIQETQYF.